This TCR beta chain comes out of a study of beta chain features in type 1 diabetes (dated by TCRdb to 2017 to 2018). Concerning the study at large: No differences in mean age, gender distribution, total cell number or subset yield were found between patients and healthy donors. A total of 107,917,701 sorted cells were examined across all samples, and the number of cells per subset was strongly correlated with RNA yield. In the study, TCRB repertoires of sorted circulating CD4+ T cell subsets from recently diagnosed type 1 diabetes patients were compared with those of matched healthy donors. Whereas all 28 donors provided naive and central memory subsets, regulatory and stem cell-like memory subsets were isolated from just 8 patients and roughly 8 healthy donors.

The High Capacity cDNA Reverse Transcription Kit was used to reverse transcribe all of the isolated RNA, meaning that expressed TCRB transcripts were what got sequenced. Deep immunoSEQ sequencing was performed on naive, central memory and regulatory T cell samples, with an average of roughly 3.6 million total reads per sample. After sorted cells were lysed in RLT buffer, RNA was extracted with DNase-treated RNeasy Micro or Mini kits, with the choice depending on cell number. To prevent cross-contamination, every cell subset was processed on its own, while patient and healthy donor samples were processed together. The immunoSEQ multiplex PCR was used to amplify TCRB sequences from cDNA, generating 87-bp fragments that spanned the CDR3 region. Sequencing of the amplicons was done on the Illumina HiSeq platform. The study's processing was this. PCR bias was corrected computationally using synthetic template baselines, and reads within Hamming distance 2 were collapsed, with unmergeable singletons discarded. Reads were aligned to IMGT to assign V, D and J genes, CDR3 length, and insertions or deletions at six rearrangement sites. Within each subset, clonotype counts were normalized to sorted cell number, and only after that were true diversity and Gini coefficients computed with the tcR R package. Repertoire sharing was quantified using the overlap coefficient calculated on TCRB nucleotide sequences. As a proxy for the pre-selection repertoire, out-of-frame TCRB sequences from naive cells were analyzed. Here the immuneACCESS table is served through TCRdb, limited to in-frame sequences with V and J called. Missing clones are a known gap in these copies; in checked studies unresolved V genes cover under half, and the rest lacks a known reason. V and J calls and clone size come straight from that table; D and trimming were deduced from the DNA. The sample records hundreds of thousands of clones, more than 65% of which are singletons. Approximately 0.053% of the sample comes from the top ten.

Points the paper makes about the study in general: Because small numbers of individuals were included in the HLA sub-analyses, any influence of HLA type on TCRB rearrangement was left unresolved. Shorter templates might be favored by PCR, yet because patient and control samples were amplified and corrected together, any such skew would affect both groups equally. A moderate but significant shortening of TCRB CDR3 length was observed in type 1 diabetes patients in all four CD4+ subsets. Naive, central memory and regulatory TCRB repertoires appeared to be more similar among patients than among healthy donors. Because cDNA was sequenced instead of genomic DNA, activated cells with high expression could be over-represented, although the groups did not differ in activation or CD3 levels. At VDJ recombination sites, type 1 diabetes patients had fewer insertions and more deleted nucleotides, which implies abnormalities in thymic rearrangement.

This clone was recorded once. The antigen this receptor binds is unknown. Per-base qualities were not stored, and no clone one base away is much larger. The CDR3 starts with the cysteine, ends with the phenylalanine, and has 14 residues. The DNA shown is the 42-base CDR3, in frame from base 1. In the germline V gene, CDR1 corresponds to SQVTM and CDR2 to ANQGSEA. The trim is 5 bases for V and 0 bases for J, with a gap of 13 bases between the germline ends. Each donor gave one peripheral blood draw, around 0.12 L on average, collected into heparinised tubes. Naive, central memory, regulatory and stem cell-like memory CD4+ T cells were sorted on a BD FACSAria II using a panel including CD45RO, CCR7, CD25, CD127, CD95 and CD27. All sorted populations exceeded 95% purity. Right away, PBMCs were isolated by Lymphoprep density gradient centrifugation and were stained directly, with no culture step. Samples were stained and sorted in pairs, with one healthy donor and one patient per experiment, so that batch effects were minimized.

The chain uses TRBV29-1 and TRBJ1-2; no confident D gene assignment can be made. The sample consisted of naive CD4+ T cells from blood. Sample cell subset or site, as interpreted from the label and publication: true naive CD4+ T cells. The TCR originated in a man under 40 in good health. The CDR3 region reads CSVHPRVANYGYTF. In nucleotides, the sequence is TGCAGCGTTCACCCCCGGGTCGCTAACTATGGCTACACCTTC.